This T cell receptor beta chain is drawn from a study of shared clonotypes between healthy human individuals. Generated by immunoSEQ multiplex PCR, the TCRdb table keeps only in-frame clones and is missing some. The profile shows a few million clones, nearly 97% of them singletons. Donors comprised only Caucasian adults living in Nashville, Tennessee. The specimen was naive CD4+ T cells sorted from blood. Subset noted: CD45RA+ positively selected. This receptor was obtained from a man aged 18 to 29 in good health.

DNA of the CDR3: TGCGCCAGCAGTCTCCGGGGCTCCTACGAGCAGTACTTC. Protein sequence: CASSLRGSYEQYF. The chain combines TRBV10-1 with TRBJ2-7; a possible D gene is TRBD2 (5 bases). Germline values: CDR1 WNHNN, CDR2 SYGVQD (reference sequence). The CDR3 runs to 13 residues. V gave up 5 bases and J gave up 0 bases, with 8 bases separating them.